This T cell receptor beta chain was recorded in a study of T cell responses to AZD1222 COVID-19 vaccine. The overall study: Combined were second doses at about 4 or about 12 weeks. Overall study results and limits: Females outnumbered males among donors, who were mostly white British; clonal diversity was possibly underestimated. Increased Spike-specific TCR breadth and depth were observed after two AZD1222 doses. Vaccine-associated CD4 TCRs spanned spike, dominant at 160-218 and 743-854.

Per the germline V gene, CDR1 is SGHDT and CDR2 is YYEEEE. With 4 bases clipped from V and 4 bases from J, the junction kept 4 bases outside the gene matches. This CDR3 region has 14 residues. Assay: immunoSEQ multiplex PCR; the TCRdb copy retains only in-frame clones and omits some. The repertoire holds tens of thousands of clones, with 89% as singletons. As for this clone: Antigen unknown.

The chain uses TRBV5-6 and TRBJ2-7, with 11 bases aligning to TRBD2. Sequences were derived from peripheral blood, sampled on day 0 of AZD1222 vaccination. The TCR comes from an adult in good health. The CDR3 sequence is CASSLSGGVYEQYF. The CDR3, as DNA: TGTGCCAGCAGCCTTAGCGGGGGGGTTTACGAGCAGTACTTC.